This entry is about one T cell receptor (beta chain). Its antigen is not known. The data were produced by immunoSEQ multiplex PCR, yet TCRdb's version contains in-frame clones alone and is incomplete. The sample consists of some 170,000 clones, approximately 94% of them appearing once. This CDR3 region has 15 residues. The V gene end was trimmed by 3 bases and the J gene end by 1 base; junction bases not matched to a gene: 5. Germline V lookup: CDR1 MNHEY, CDR2 SMNVEV (reference sequence). The data stem from a study of T cell responses to AZD1222 COVID-19 vaccine. General study points: There were mostly white British donors and more females than males, and clonal diversity was possibly underestimated. Nearly half of spike-specific TCRs reportedly go after variant regions that carry no mutations.

The specimen was peripheral blood, collected 28 days after the second AZD1222 dose. The chain combines TRBV27 with TRBJ1-1; 7 positions agree with TRBD1. The sequence was collected from an adult who received the AZD1222 COVID-19 vaccine. The CDR3 region has the DNA TGTGCCAGCAGTTTGGGGGGACAGTCGAACACTGAAGCTTTCTTT. Protein sequence: CASSLGGQSNTEAFF.